The TCR beta chain under discussion was sequenced for a study of T cell responses to AZD1222 COVID-19 vaccine. Using immunoSEQ multiplex PCR, the repertoire was profiled, and TCRdb retains in-frame clones only, with some absent. The repertoire has roughly 150,000 clones, 90% of them found once; the top ten carry about 1.6%. Study observations and caveats: The repertoires were collected only after the peak T cell response. Of the AZD1222 recipients, only five to seven were seropositive at baseline.

This CDR3 has 12 amino acids. The germline gives CDR1 KGHSH, CDR2 LQKENI. V was pared by 2 bases and J by 4 bases, with 5 bases between. Pooled in the analysis were second doses at about 4 or about 12 weeks. As regards this clone: Its antigen remains unidentified.

This sample comprised peripheral blood, obtained 28 days after the second AZD1222 dose. V is TRBV18 and J is TRBJ1-1; D is ambiguous. The sequence was collected from an adult who received the AZD1222 COVID-19 vaccine. CDR3 coding DNA: TGTGCCAGCTCACCAGTGGGCACTGAAGCTTTCTTT. Protein: CASSPVGTEAFF.